This T cell receptor (beta chain) was profiled in a study of blood T cell repertoires in COVID-19. At the level of the study: Collection of acute and convalescent COVID-19 samples took place in the United States, Italy and Spain. Nucleic acid was either cDNA or gDNA, and it came from T cells, B-cell-depleted T cells, or PBMCs.

Between the trimmed V and J ends, which lost 1 base and 8 bases, there was a span of 14 bases. The CDR3 runs 14 residues. Looked up from germline, CDR1 is SGHTA and CDR2 is FQGNSA. The authors' processing: Counts of nucleated cells, estimated from reference gene primer amplification, were obtained. Profiled with immunoSEQ multiplex PCR; TCRdb holds only in-frame clones, not every one. Clonal size and the V and J genes are those of that table, whereas D and trimming came from the DNA. Of fewer than 75,000 clones listed, roughly 90% are singletons. Sequencing was carried out using peripheral blood. The chain joins TRBV7-2 to TRBJ1-2, with D perhaps matching TRBD1 (6 bases). The clonotype comes from a man aged 55-75 years with acute or convalescent COVID-19. CDR3 coding DNA: TGTGCCAGCAGCTTAGGGGACAACAGAAGCGGCTACACCTTC. Translating it yields CASSLGDNRSGYTF.